The 5 T cell receptor beta chains listed next were all sequenced from one sample in a study of T cell responses to AZD1222 COVID-19 vaccine. The protocol was immunoSEQ multiplex PCR, while the TCRdb copy is restricted to in-frame clones and leaves out a portion. The sample holds fewer than 110,000 clones, less than 95% seen once. This material consisted of peripheral blood, taken on day 0 of AZD1222 vaccination. These receptors all stem from an adult in good health.

The chain is built from TRBV9 and TRBJ2-6; TRBD1 is a possible D gene (6 bases). This CDR3 is 19 amino acids long. Germline CDR1 is SGDLS and CDR2 is YYNGEE. V was cut by 4 bases and J by 0 bases, with 20 bases left in between. DNA of the CDR3: TGTGCCAGCAGCTTCGGTGGGGGCAGCGCCTTCTCTGGGGCCAACGTCCTGACTTTC. Residues: CASSFGGGSAFSGANVLTF.

The chain joins TRBV7-9 to TRBJ1-1; D remains ambiguous. With 1 base removed from V and 7 bases from J, the gap between germline ends came to 10 bases. CDR3 length equals 13 residues. Germline lookup yields CDR1 SEHNR and CDR2 FQNEAQ (reference sequence). CDR3 region: CASSLVHSIEAFF. The CDR3 region has the DNA TGTGCCAGCAGCTTAGTGCATTCGATTGAAGCTTTCTTT. The entire variable domain, with the rest obtained from reference TRBV7-9 and TRBJ1-1, is as follows: DTGVSQNPRHKITKRGQNVTFRCDPISEHNRLYWYRQTLGQGPEFLTYFQNEAQLEKSRLLSDRFSAERPKGSFSTLEIQRTEQGDSAMYLCASSLVHSIEAFFGQGTRLTVV.

This sequence joins TRBV4-2 and TRBJ2-1; TRBD2 aligns across 9 bases. This CDR3 has 14 residues. The J segment lost 10 bases and the V segment lost 1 base, leaving 5 bases of the junction unmatched. CDR1 LGHNA and CDR2 YNFKEQ come from the germline V gene. CDR3 amino acids: CASSQGGGGYEQFF. For the CDR3, the DNA is TGTGCCAGCAGCCAAGGCGGGGGGGGATACGAGCAGTTCTTC.

This rearrangement joins TRBV9 to TRBJ1-1; no clear D. Between the trimmed V and J ends, which lost 2 bases and 1 base, there was a span of 12 bases. This CDR3 is built from 15 residues. Germline CDR1 SGDLS, CDR2 YYNGEE. The CDR3 region is CASSVEGNSNTEAFF. Written as DNA, the CDR3 is TGTGCCAGCAGCGTGGAGGGAAATTCGAACACTGAAGCTTTCTTT.

The V call is TRBV4-1, the J call TRBJ1-6; weak D call: TRBD1 (5 bases). Germline assignment: CDR1 MGHRA and CDR2 YSYEKL. V was pared by 4 bases and J by 5 bases, with 18 bases between. The CDR3 sequence is 17 residues long. CDR3 DNA sequence: TGCGCCAGCAGCCTCCTCGACAGACTGATCGATAATTCACCCCTCCACTTT. It specifies CASSLLDRLIDNSPLHF.